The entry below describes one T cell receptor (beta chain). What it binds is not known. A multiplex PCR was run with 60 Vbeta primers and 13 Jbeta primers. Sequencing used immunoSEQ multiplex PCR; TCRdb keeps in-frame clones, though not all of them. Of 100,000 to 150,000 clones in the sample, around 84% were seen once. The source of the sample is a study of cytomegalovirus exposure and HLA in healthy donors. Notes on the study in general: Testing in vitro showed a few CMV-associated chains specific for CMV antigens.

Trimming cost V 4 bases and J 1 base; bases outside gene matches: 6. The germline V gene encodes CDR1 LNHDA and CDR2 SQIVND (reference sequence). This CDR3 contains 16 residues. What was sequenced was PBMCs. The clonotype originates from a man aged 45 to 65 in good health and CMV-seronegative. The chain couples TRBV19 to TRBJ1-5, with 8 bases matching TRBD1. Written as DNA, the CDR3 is TGTGCCAGTAGTAACCCCGACAGGGGAAGCAATCAGCCCCAGCATTTT. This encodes CASSNPDRGSNQPQHF.